This TCR beta chain was found in a study of T cell clones after liver transplantation (dated by TCRdb to between 2019 and 2020). Notes on the research overall: Samples were obtained from ITN030ST, a randomized trial in which withdrawal of immunosuppression was attempted within 2 years of liver transplantation. The study cohort included 8 liver transplant recipients, of whom 3 were classified as tolerant and 5 as non-tolerant. Tolerance was defined as complete withdrawal of immunosuppression for at least one year without a rise in liver enzymes beyond twice the upper limit of normal. Donor-reactive T cell clones were identified by TCRbeta sequencing after a pre-transplant mixed lymphocyte reaction and then tracked in post-transplant blood. As an antigen-independent comparator for donor-reactive sequences, third party-reactive TCRbeta sequences were also identified from pre-transplant MLRs. Blood samples were collected pre-transplant, pre-randomization before withdrawal, and post-randomization after either complete withdrawal or failed withdrawal. Subjects received no induction therapy and standard immunosuppression until randomization at 12-24 months post-transplant. Of the eight recipients, a few were HCV-positive, while the remaining recipients had been transplanted for non-autoimmune, non-viral indications.

The research as a whole found: Once repertoire turnover was taken into account, donor-reactive detection showed a significant reduction for CD4 in 7 of 8 subjects and for CD8 in 8 of 8. Without allograft tissue specimens, donor-reactive T cells may have migrated into the graft rather than being deleted. Conclusions were preliminary, limited by small, heterogeneous patient numbers and non-standardized post-transplant time points. In two subjects, low numbers of available donor cells limited the measurable donor-reactive repertoire. A greater decline was seen for donor-reactive sequences than for third party-reactive sequences, suggesting partial antigen-specific deletion unrelated to withdrawal success. In most of the 8 subjects, circulating donor-reactive CD4 TCRbeta sequences decreased significantly after transplant, regardless of tolerance or HCV status.

Unstimulated PBMCs, after thawing, were stained for CD3, CD4 and CD8 and then FACS-sorted into CD3+CD4+ and CD3+CD8+ populations. All 8 studied subjects were randomized to withdrawal of immunosuppression. The Qiagen DNeasy Blood and Tissue Kit was used to isolate genomic DNA. Using immunoSEQ, frozen genomic DNA was subjected to high-throughput TCRbeta CDR3 sequencing, a process that included PCR amplification, mapping, bias correction and internal controls. The study's own analysis went as follows. Only productive rearrangements were retained, and each unique TCRbeta sequence was defined by its CDR3 nucleotide sequence together with its V and J gene. For a sequence to be called donor-reactive, it needed a frequency of at least 0.01% and at least 5-fold expansion in CFSE-low cells compared with unstimulated pre-transplant cells. Minimum frequency thresholds were set for each subject on the basis of the unstimulated sample with the lowest template count, so that a detection power of at least 90% was ensured. Jensen-Shannon divergence between the top 1000 TCRbeta sequences post-transplant and pre-transplant was used to measure repertoire turnover. Changes in detection of donor-reactive sequences were tested with two-sided Fisher's exact tests. TCRdb mirrors the immuneACCESS table, restricted to in-frame sequences. Some clones are absent from its copies; in checked studies, under half trace to an unresolved V gene, and the reason for the others is unknown. V and J calls and clone size are as listed in that table; D and trimming were resolved from the DNA. This sample comprises about 20,000 clones, 65% to 85% of them detected only once. Of the sample, about 33% is held by the ten largest clones.

Cut back by 0 bases and 1 base, the V and J ends lie 10 bases apart. CDR1 and CDR2 are read off the germline V gene as SGHRS and YFSETQ. The cysteine opens and the phenylalanine closes a CDR3 of 16 amino acids. Of the read, only the CDR3 DNA is kept; its 48 bases are in frame from base 1. As regards this clone: Its antigen is unknown. Base qualities are not recorded, but no much larger clone differs from it by a single base.

The source material was CD8+ T cells from blood, sampled approximately 52 months after liver transplant. The V gene is TRBV5-1 and the J gene is TRBJ2-2; TRBD1 is possibly the D segment (6 matching bases). This receptor was identified in a human patient who received a liver transplant. Following transplantation, part of the T cell population may be supplied by the graft donor rather than the patient. CDR3 reads: CASSLGTDENTGELFF. Here is the DNA: TGCGCCAGCAGCTTGGGGACAGATGAGAACACCGGGGAGCTGTTTTTT.